This T cell receptor beta chain derives from a study of OX40 agonist ivuxolimab in advanced cancers. Study context: The patients received ivuxolimab by intravenous route every 2 weeks at 0.01 to 10 mg/kg. Partial responses occurred in three patients (one hepatocellular carcinoma, two cutaneous melanoma).

The protocol was immunoSEQ multiplex PCR, while the TCRdb copy is restricted to in-frame clones and leaves out a portion. The table records fewer than 85,000 clones, 85% to 90% of them present only once. On this clone itself: Its target is not known.

Study outcomes and limitations: Expanded clones were, on average, more numerous among CD8+ T cells than CD4+.

The CDR3 contains 15 residues. Trimming left V 4 bases short and J 0 bases short, with 14 bases between. Germline CDR1 and CDR2: SGHRS and YFSETQ. This sample comprised CD4+ or CD8+ T cells sorted from blood, obtained in a trial of the OX40 agonist ivuxolimab. J is TRBJ2-7 and V is TRBV5-1, with a tentative D call TRBD1 (5 bases). This clonotype was obtained from an adult with an advanced solid tumor such as melanoma, head and neck, liver or kidney cancer. The CDR3 sequence: CASSVAGRDSYEQYF. The CDR3 nucleotides read TGCGCCAGCAGCGTCGCTGGCAGGGACTCCTACGAGCAGTACTTC. The full variable domain, rest sourced from reference TRBV5-1 and TRBJ2-7, is KAGVTQTPRYLIKTRGQQVTLSCSPISGHRSVSWYQQTPGQGLQFLFEYFSETQRNKGNFPGRFSGRQFSNSRSEMNVSTLELGDSALYLCASSVAGRDSYEQYFGPGTRLTVT.